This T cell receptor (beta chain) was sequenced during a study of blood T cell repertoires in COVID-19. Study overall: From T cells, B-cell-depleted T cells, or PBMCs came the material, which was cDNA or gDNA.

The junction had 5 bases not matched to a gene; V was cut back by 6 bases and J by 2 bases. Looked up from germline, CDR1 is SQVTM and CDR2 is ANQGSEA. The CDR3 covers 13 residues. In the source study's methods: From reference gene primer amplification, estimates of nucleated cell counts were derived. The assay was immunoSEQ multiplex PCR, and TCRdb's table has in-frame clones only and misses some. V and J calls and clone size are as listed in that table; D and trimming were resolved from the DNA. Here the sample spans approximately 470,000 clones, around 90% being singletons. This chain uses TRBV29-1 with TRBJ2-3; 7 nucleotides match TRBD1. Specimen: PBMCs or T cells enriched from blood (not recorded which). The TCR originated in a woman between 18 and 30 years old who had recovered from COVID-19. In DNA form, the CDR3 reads TGCAGCGTGGGACAGCTCATCACAGATACGCAGTATTTT. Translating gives CSVGQLITDTQYF.